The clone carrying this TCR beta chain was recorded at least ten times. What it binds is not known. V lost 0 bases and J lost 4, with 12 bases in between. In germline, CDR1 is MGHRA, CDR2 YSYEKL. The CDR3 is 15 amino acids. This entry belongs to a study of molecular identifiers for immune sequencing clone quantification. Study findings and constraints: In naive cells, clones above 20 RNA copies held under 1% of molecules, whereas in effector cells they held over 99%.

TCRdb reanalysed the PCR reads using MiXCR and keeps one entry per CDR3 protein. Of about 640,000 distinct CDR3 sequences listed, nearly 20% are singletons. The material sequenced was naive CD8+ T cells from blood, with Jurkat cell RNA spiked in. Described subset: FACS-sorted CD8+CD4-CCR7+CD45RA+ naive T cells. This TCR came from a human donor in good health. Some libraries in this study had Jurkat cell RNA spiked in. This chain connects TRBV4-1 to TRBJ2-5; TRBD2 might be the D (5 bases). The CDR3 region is CASSQELGDLETQYF. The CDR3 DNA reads TGCGCCAGCAGCCAAGAATTGGGAGACCTAGAGACCCAGTACTTC.